This T cell receptor beta chain emerged from a study of cytomegalovirus exposure and HLA in healthy donors. Both 60 Vbeta primers and 13 Jbeta primers went into the PCR. The assay was immunoSEQ multiplex PCR, and TCRdb's table has in-frame clones only and misses some. Of around 150,000 clones in the sample, 76% are singletons; the top ten hold over 2.5%. This CDR3 is 14 amino acids long. CDR1 SGHTA and CDR2 FQGNSA come from the germline V gene. V lost 4 bases, J lost 7 bases, and 16 bases lay in between. Comment on this clone: Its antigen is unidentified.

General observations from the study: TCR association rates varied by HLA locus in a later analysis, with DRB1 highest and HLA-C lowest. Overall, some 160 TCR beta chains were annotated as cytomegalovirus-associated.

The clonotype originates from a man aged 40-50 years in good health and CMV-seronegative. Input material: PBMCs. This chain connects TRBV7-2 to TRBJ1-1, with D unresolved. The CDR3 DNA follows: TGTGCCAGCAGCTCCCGGGGAAATCGGGGTGAAGCTTTCTTT. Translated, it gives CASSSRGNRGEAFF.